This is a list of T cell receptor beta chains from one sample in a study of blood T cell repertoires in COVID-19. Only in-frame clones appear in the TCRdb table, and some are missing; sequencing was by immunoSEQ multiplex PCR. The sample includes about 59,000 clones, 79% of them seen just once. Sequencing was carried out using peripheral blood. The receptors here all came from a man between 60 and 75 years old with acute or convalescent COVID-19. The CDR3 runs from the conserved cysteine through the conserved F or W. Each record gives: V gene, CDR3 length, J gene, clone size, D gene, CDR3 protein, CDR3 DNA. A D gene is named only where the DNA matches it firmly. Clone size is stated in some rows and not others, as once, few, many or a class when expanded.

TRBV4-1,17,TRBJ2-3,.,.,CASSHSSPGHRTDTQYF,TGCGCCAGCAGCCACTCCTCACCGGGACACCGCACAGATACGCAGTATTTT
TRBV5-1,15,TRBJ1-1,.,.,CASSRSGGRDTEAFF,TGCGCCAGCAGCCGGTCCGGCGGGCGGGACACTGAAGCTTTCTTT
TRBV4-2,14,TRBJ2-7,.,TRBD1,CASSRDRGVYEQYF,TGTGCCAGCAGCCGGGACAGGGGGGTCTACGAGCAGTACTTC
TRBV2,13,TRBJ1-3,few,.,CASLRDSGNTIYF,TGTGCCAGCCTGAGAGACTCTGGAAACACCATATATTTT
TRBV24-1,16,TRBJ2-7,once,.,CATSDHRQDSSYEQYF,TGTGCCACCAGTGACCACCGACAGGATTCCTCCTACGAGCAGTACTTC
TRBV28,17,TRBJ1-1,.,TRBD1,CASRPDRGGRMNTEAFF,TGTGCCAGCAGACCGGACAGGGGTGGGCGAATGAACACTGAAGCTTTCTTT
TRBV24-1,15,TRBJ1-2,.,.,CATSRDGGGSGGYTF,TGTGCCACCAGTCGTGACGGGGGAGGTTCAGGGGGCTACACCTTC
TRBV29-1,13,TRBJ1-1,.,.,CSVADPLGTEAFF,TGCAGCGTTGCGGATCCCCTAGGAACTGAAGCTTTCTTT
TRBV19,15,TRBJ2-3,.,.,CASSMRGRNTDTQYF,TGTGCCAGTAGTATGCGGGGGCGAAACACAGATACGCAGTATTTT
TRBV6-6,12,TRBJ2-2,medium-sized,.,CASIADTGELFF,TGTGCCAGCATCGCGGACACCGGGGAGCTGTTTTTT
TRBV7-2,15,TRBJ2-5,.,TRBD1,CASSLFPRGRETQYF,TGTGCCAGCAGCCTCTTCCCCAGGGGGCGCGAGACCCAGTACTTC
TRBV27,14,TRBJ2-7,.,.,CASSLGSRPGEQYF,TGTGCCAGCAGTTTGGGTTCGCGGCCGGGCGAGCAGTACTTC